The clone carrying this T cell receptor beta chain came up a few times. Its antigen is currently unknown. The same CDR3 is also encoded by other DNA sequences in this sample. This specimen belongs to a study of beta chain features in type 1 diabetes. Whole-study results and caveats: There was a moderate but significant shortening of TCRB CDR3s in all four CD4+ subsets of Type 1 diabetes patients. cDNA-based reads could over-represent cells with high TCR expression. Whether TCRB rearrangement is influenced by HLA type went unresolved here. Fewer insertions but more deletions were seen at VDJ junctions in type 1 diabetes patients. Naive, central memory and Treg TCRB repertoires appeared more alike in patients than in healthy donors.

Of the isolated RNA, all was reverse transcribed, and so the sequenced material was expressed TCRB transcripts. Some clones are missing from TCRdb's copy, which holds only in-frame ones; the method was immunoSEQ multiplex PCR. Among 500,000 to 850,000 clones, roughly 13% were seen once, and the ten largest hold 0.04%. The sample was naive CD4+ T cells from blood. This clonotype was sampled from a man younger than 35 with type 1 diabetes.

In DNA form, the CDR3 reads TGTGCCAGCAGTCCTTCGGGGGCCAACGTCCTGACTTTC. Translated: CASSPSGANVLTF. The rearrangement uses TRBV28 and TRBJ2-6, with D unresolved. Germline V CDR1 and CDR2: MDHEN, SYDVKM. V was shortened by 5 bases and J by 4 bases, with 6 bases between the two germline ends. This CDR3 is built from 13 residues.